This note documents a single T cell receptor (beta chain) sequence. This record belongs to a study of T-cell memory formation after mild COVID-19. TCRdb reprocessed the 5' RACE reads via MiXCR and lists one record per CDR3 protein. The sample has approximately 100,000 distinct CDR3 sequences; about 18% are singletons. CDR3 length equals 15 residues. The V segment lost 3 bases and the J segment 0 bases; nucleotides outside the gene matches: 3. Germline V gives CDR1 LNHDA, CDR2 SQIVND (reference sequence). V gene TRBV19 combines with J gene TRBJ1-1, with TRBD1 identical over 8 bases. The sequenced sample was PBMCs or a T cell subset sorted from them (not recorded which). This TCR derives from an adult woman who had mild COVID-19 (a few samples of this study predate the infection). Cell type and time point are not known. Here the CDR3 reads CASSIGTGVNTEAFF. The CDR3 DNA reads TGTGCCAGTAGTATCGGGACAGGAGTGAACACTGAAGCTTTCTTT.